These 3 T cell receptor beta chains were all obtained from the same sample, sequenced in a study of early T cells in non-severe SARS-CoV-2 infection. TCRdb independently ran MiXCR on the 5' RACE reads; one entry per CDR3 protein. The table has 65,000 to 80,000 distinct CDR3 sequences, roughly 13% seen once; the top ten hold around 6%. Sequenced input: whole blood. These receptors all stem from an adult who was a healthcare worker with PCR-confirmed SARS-CoV-2 infection or an uninfected control (not recorded which).

This clonotype was seen more than once but under ten times. The chain employs TRBV29-1 and TRBJ2-3; 13 nucleotides agree with TRBD2. The germline V gene has CDR1 SQVTM and CDR2 ANQGSEA. V was pared by 7 bases and J by 2 bases, with 3 bases of the junction left unmatched. The CDR3 has 14 residues. Written as DNA, the CDR3 is TGCAGCGCCGGACTAGCGGGAGACACAGATACGCAGTATTTT. Its protein is CSAGLAGDTDTQYF.

This clonotype was detected a few times. The gene calls are TRBV18 and TRBJ2-1; D gene ambiguous. This CDR3 region has 14 residues. With 2 bases removed from V and 6 bases from J, the gap between germline ends came to 11 bases. CDR1 and CDR2 from the germline V gene are KGHSH and LQKENI. The DNA of the CDR3 is TGTGCCAGCTCACCATCCCGCGGTGGCAATGAGCAGTTCTTC. Residues: CASSPSRGGNEQFF.

This clonotype was recorded at least ten times. This sequence joins TRBV5-1 and TRBJ1-1; D call uncertain. The CDR3 length is 14 residues. The germline V gene has CDR1 SGHRS and CDR2 YFSETQ. V was shortened by 4 bases and J by 1 base, with 11 bases between the two germline ends. The CDR3 nucleotides read TGCGCCAGCAGCCGCGTAAGGGAGAACACTGAAGCTTTCTTT. It is translated as CASSRVRENTEAFF.